A selection of T cell receptor beta chains follows, all from one sample in a study of human CD8 memory T cell subsets. TCRdb reanalyzed the 5' RACE reads, giving one entry per CDR3 protein sequence and no DNA. The sample totals about 5,500 distinct CDR3 sequences; its top ten clones hold roughly a sixth. Sequenced: CD8+ T cells from PBMCs. These receptor sequences come from a human donor in good health. CDR3s include the opening cysteine and the closing phenylalanine or tryptophan. For some rows the clone size is stated as once, few or many, or as a class when expanded; others skip it.

>TRBJ2-4|TRBV6-2/TRBV6-3|.
CASRIQNIQYF
>TRBJ2-5|TRBV5-1|.
CASWPGQGADETQYF
>TRBJ2-1|TRBV13|.
CASSFGGAGIVNEQFF
>TRBJ2-1|TRBV9|.
CASSDTRRSYNEQFF
>TRBJ1-1|TRBV5-1|medium-sized
CASSFRGQDGNTEAFF
>TRBJ1-1|TRBV4-1|.
CASSQASSGLNTEAFF
>TRBJ2-3|TRBV14|.
CASSQATTSTDTQYF
>TRBJ2-3|TRBV5-1|medium-sized
CASSAGTALTDTQYF
>TRBJ2-1|TRBV12-3/TRBV12-4|.
CASREGQGLYNEQFF
>TRBJ2-5|TRBV5-1|.
CASSLDGVWAQETQYF
>TRBJ2-3|TRBV28|.
CATRRGRSTDTQYF
>TRBJ2-7|TRBV10-2|medium-sized
CASSDLTGGEQYF
>TRBJ2-7|TRBV3-1|.
CASSPPGQVSYEQYF
>TRBJ2-7|TRBV27|.
CASSPSPSGDEQYF
>TRBJ2-3|TRBV7-2|.
CASSPDPQGTQYF
>TRBJ2-1|TRBV5-1|.
CASSLRQENNEQFF
>TRBJ2-3|TRBV20-1|medium-sized
CSARDRGTSASSTDTQYF
>TRBJ1-1|TRBV12-3/TRBV12-4|medium-sized
CASSSNTEAFF
>TRBJ2-1|TRBV27|.
CASSLGAGGYNEQFF
>TRBJ2-3|TRBV16|.
CASSQGPNTDTQYF
>TRBJ2-3|TRBV5-6|.
CASSLDGTSGATDTQYF
>TRBJ1-1|TRBV30|medium-sized
CAWSGGRAEAFF
>TRBJ2-7|TRBV28|.
CASSAQRGRAYEQYF
>TRBJ1-2|TRBV20-1|.
CSARESGQGFRGYTF
>TRBJ2-3|TRBV3-1|.
CASSQESPAGTSGGEQDTQYF
>TRBJ2-1|TRBV2|.
CASRLAGGLYNEQFF
>TRBJ1-1|TRBV21-1|.
CASSAPPGTEAFF
>TRBJ2-3|TRBV7-3|.
CASSFRSGTTDTQYF
>TRBJ2-1|TRBV29-1|medium-sized
CSVSGTEYNEQFF
>TRBJ2-7|TRBV11-2|.
CASSLGTGGPSSYEQYF
>TRBJ1-2|TRBV29-1|large
CSVEDGHQGYGYTF
>TRBJ2-1|TRBV7-2|.
CASSPRGLAGPPPNEQFF
>TRBJ1-1|TRBV27|.
CASSFRGQGASDTEAFF
>TRBJ2-2|TRBV11-2|.
CASSRHSGGNTGELFF